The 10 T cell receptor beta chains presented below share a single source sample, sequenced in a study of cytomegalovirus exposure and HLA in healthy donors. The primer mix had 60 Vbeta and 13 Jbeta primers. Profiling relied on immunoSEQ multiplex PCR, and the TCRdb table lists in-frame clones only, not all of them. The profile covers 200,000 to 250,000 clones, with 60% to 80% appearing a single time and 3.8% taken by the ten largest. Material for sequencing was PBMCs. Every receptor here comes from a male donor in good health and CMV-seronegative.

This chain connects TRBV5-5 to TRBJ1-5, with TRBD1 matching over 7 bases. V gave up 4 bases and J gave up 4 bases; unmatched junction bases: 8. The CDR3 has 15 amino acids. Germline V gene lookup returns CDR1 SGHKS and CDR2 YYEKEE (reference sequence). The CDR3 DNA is TGTGCCAGCAGCCAGACAGGGTTGGAGAATCAGCCCCAGCATTTT. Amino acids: CASSQTGLENQPQHF.

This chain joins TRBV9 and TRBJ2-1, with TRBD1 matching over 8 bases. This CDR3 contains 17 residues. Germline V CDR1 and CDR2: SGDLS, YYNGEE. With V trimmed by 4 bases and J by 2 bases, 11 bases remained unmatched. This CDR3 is CASSSLPGQGTYNEQFF. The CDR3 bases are TGTGCCAGCAGCTCCCTCCCTGGACAGGGCACCTACAATGAGCAGTTCTTC. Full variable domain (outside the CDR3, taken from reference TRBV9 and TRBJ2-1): DSGVTQTPKHLITATGQRVTLRCSPRSGDLSVYWYQQSLDQGLQFLIQYYNGEERAKGNILERFSAQQFPDLHSELNLSSLELGDSALYFCASSSLPGQGTYNEQFFGPGTRLTVL.

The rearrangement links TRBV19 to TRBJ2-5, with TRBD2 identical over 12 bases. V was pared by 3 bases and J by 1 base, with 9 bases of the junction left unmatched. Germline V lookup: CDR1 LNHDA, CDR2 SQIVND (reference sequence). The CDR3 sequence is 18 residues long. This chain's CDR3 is CASSIGWTSGDLQETQYF. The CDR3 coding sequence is TGTGCCAGTAGTATTGGTTGGACTAGCGGGGACCTCCAAGAGACCCAGTACTTC.

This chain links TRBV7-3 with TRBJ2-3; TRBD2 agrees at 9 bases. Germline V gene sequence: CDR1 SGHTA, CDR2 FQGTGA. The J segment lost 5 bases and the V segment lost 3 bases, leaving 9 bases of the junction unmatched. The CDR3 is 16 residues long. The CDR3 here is CASSLTGTSSVDTQYF. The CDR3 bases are TGTGCCAGCAGCTTGACCGGGACTAGCAGCGTAGATACGCAGTATTTT. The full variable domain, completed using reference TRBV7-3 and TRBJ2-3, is GAGVSQTPSNKVTEKGKYVELRCDPISGHTALYWYRQSLGQGPEFLIYFQGTGAADDSGLPNDRFFAVRPEGSVSTLKIQRTERGDSAVYLCASSLTGTSSVDTQYFGPGTRLTVL.

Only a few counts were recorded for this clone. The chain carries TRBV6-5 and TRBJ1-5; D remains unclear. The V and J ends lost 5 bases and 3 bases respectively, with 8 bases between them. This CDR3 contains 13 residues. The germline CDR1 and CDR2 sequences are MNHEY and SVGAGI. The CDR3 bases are TGTGCCAGCAGTCGTAGTATCAATCAGCCCCAGCATTTT. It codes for CASSRSINQPQHF.

The CDR3 spells CASSADLRGINEKLFF. As DNA, the CDR3 is TGTGCCAGCAGCGCAGATCTCAGGGGAATTAATGAAAAACTGTTTTTT. J is TRBJ1-4 and V is TRBV9; TRBD1 might be the D (6 bases). Per germline, CDR1 SGDLS and CDR2 YYNGEE. The length of the CDR3 is 16 residues. Trimming pared 3 bases from V and 4 bases from J, leaving 16 bases between.

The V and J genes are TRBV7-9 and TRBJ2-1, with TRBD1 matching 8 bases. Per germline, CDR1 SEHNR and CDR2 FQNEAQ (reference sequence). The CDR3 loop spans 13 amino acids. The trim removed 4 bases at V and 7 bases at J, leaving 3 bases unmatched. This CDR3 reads CASSSGQANEQFF. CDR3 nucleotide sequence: TGTGCCAGCAGCTCGGGACAGGCAAATGAGCAGTTCTTC.

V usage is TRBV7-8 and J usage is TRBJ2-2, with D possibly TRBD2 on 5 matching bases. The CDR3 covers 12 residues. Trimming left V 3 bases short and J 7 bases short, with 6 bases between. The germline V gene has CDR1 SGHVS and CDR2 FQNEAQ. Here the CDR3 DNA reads TGTGCCAGCAGCTTCGCGGGCGGGGAGCTGTTTTTT. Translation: CASSFAGGELFF. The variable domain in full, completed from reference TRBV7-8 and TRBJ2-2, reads GAGVSQSPRYKVAKRGQDVALRCDPISGHVSLFWYQQALGQGPEFLTYFQNEAQLDKSGLPSDRFFAERPEGSVSTLKIQRTQQEDSAVYLCASSFAGGELFFGEGSRLTVL.

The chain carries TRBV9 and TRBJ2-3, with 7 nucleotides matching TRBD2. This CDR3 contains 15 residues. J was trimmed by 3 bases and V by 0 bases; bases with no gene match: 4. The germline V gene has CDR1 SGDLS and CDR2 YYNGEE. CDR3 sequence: CASSVATRETDTQYF. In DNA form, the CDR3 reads TGTGCCAGCAGCGTAGCCACGCGGGAGACAGATACGCAGTATTTT.

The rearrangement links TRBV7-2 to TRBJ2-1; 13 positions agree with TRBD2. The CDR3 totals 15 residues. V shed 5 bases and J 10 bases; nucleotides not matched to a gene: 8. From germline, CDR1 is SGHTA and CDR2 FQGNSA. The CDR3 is CASSQTSGRAWEQFF. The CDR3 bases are TGTGCCAGCAGCCAAACTAGCGGGAGGGCGTGGGAGCAGTTCTTC.